The following is a T cell receptor beta chain sequence with its context. Its antigen is unknown. Base qualities are missing; no much larger clone stands one base away. Different DNA sequences within this sample yield the same CDR3. TCR beta libraries were generated from genomic DNA with the immunoSEQ kit, following the manufacturer's recommendations. To prepare libraries, a first multiplex PCR with proprietary primers was run, followed by a second PCR that added unique barcodes, and a bead cleanup was done after each round. Each sample batch included a kit-provided positive control reaction and a negative control reaction. The final libraries were assessed on an Agilent 4200 TapeStation D1000 ScreenTape, pooled by volume, and quantified by qPCR. Sequencing was performed on an Illumina NextSeq500 with a MidOutput 150-cycle cartridge, and 156 Read1 and 15 Index1 cycles were run with kit custom primers. The pooled library was loaded at approximately 1 pM with a roughly 20% PhiX control spike-in. The study's processing was this. The vendor-processed data were analyzed in R, and a clonotype was defined as all T cells that share the same CDR3 nucleotide sequence. For clone abundance analyses, frequencies were normalized to the 10,000 most abundant clones per sample. Public T cell clones, which averaged fewer than five per sample, were removed prior to analysis. Tumor-enriched and baseline blood-enriched clonotypes were defined by at least a 32-fold difference in abundance between compartments. A beta-binomial differential abundance model was used to identify clonotypes that were expanded or contracted between blood time points. Tumor-blood repertoire similarity was measured with the Baroni-Urbani and Buser coefficient, and groups were compared using two-tailed Wilcoxon tests in R. Drawn from immuneACCESS, this table holds only the in-frame rearrangements with V and J called that TCRdb kept. Clones are partly lost; checked studies trace under half to an unresolved V gene and leave the rest unexplained. V, J and clone size are those of that table, while D and trimming were read from the DNA. Here the sample has approximately 83,000 clones; roughly 80% occur a single time. Of the sample, approximately 8.6% falls within the top ten clones.

Measured from the cysteine to the phenylalanine, the CDR3 is 15 residues long. The CDR3 DNA has 45 bases and is translated from base 1. Relative to germline, V is 3 bases shorter and J is 0 bases shorter, with 9 bases between their ends. As encoded in the germline V gene (reference sequence), CDR1 is LNHDA while CDR2 is SQIVND. What this sample's time point label stands for: blood 4 weeks post-SBRT, at nephrectomy. The treatment or condition label, read with the paper, signifies: 15 Gy SBRT to primary tumor, nephrectomy 4 weeks later. Samples came from a clinical trial, in which primary renal cell carcinomas received 15 Gy stereotactic body radiation therapy followed by nephrectomy 4 weeks later. Serial peripheral blood from radiation-treated patients was sampled at baseline, 2 weeks and 4 weeks after SBRT to track tumor-enriched clonotypes. Every patient had renal cell carcinoma of clear cell pathology. The QIAamp DNA Blood Mini Kit (Qiagen) was used to prepare genomic DNA for TCR sequencing. The analyses included just those samples that passed every quality control check.

These data are taken from a study of radiation and T cells in renal cell carcinoma (dated by TCRdb to 2020 to 2021). Notes on the research overall: In total, fewer than 55 samples underwent TCR beta sequencing: around 25 tumors plus 27 peripheral blood samples. Across all 50 or so samples, 4,000,000 or so unique CDR3 nucleotide sequences, encoding around 2.4 million unique CDR3 amino acid sequences, were identified. The last blood draw occurred 4 weeks after radiation, at the same time as nephrectomy.

Beyond this particular receptor, the publication reports: Because the trial had a single-armed design, the trial could not examine how radiation dose or scheduling affected the TCR repertoire. Dynamics of the blood repertoire were not tracked past 4 weeks after treatment. In blood, the top tumor clonotypes increased from baseline to 2 weeks after radiation and then shrank by 4 weeks, which suggests a temporary expansion of tumor-resident clones. No pretreatment tumor biopsies were available, so the baseline intratumoral presence of clonotypes could not be determined.

The receptor was derived from a man in his forties or fifties with renal cell carcinoma. This receptor chain uses TRBV19 and TRBJ1-3; the D gene assignment is ambiguous. The specimen was blood, collected from a patient whose treatment included radiotherapy and nephrectomy. The sequenced DNA is TGTGCCAGTAGTATCGGTCAGTCCTCTGGAAACACCATATATTTT. Translated, this gives CASSIGQSSGNTIYF.